Listed below are T cell receptor beta chains from one sample, sequenced in a study of T-cell memory formation after mild COVID-19. TCRdb re-derived calls from the 5' RACE reads in MiXCR, one entry per CDR3 protein. The repertoire holds roughly 300,000 distinct CDR3 sequences, approximately 8.4% seen once, with less than 25% in the top ten. Input material: PBMCs or a T cell subset sorted from them (not recorded which). The receptors originated from a young man who had mild COVID-19 (a few samples of this study predate the infection). Cell type and time point are not known. Each CDR3 is given with its conserved first and last residue. The D gene is left open where the match is weak. Only part of the rows carry a size: once, few, many, or a class if the clone is expanded.

abundance: NA
j_gene: TRBJ2-2
d_gene: TRBD1
v_gene: TRBV12-3/TRBV12-4
CDR3nt: TGTGCCAGCAGCAGGGGGACAGGGGACACCGGGGAGCTGTTTTTT
CDR3aa: CASSRGTGDTGELFF

abundance: few
j_gene: TRBJ2-1
d_gene: NA
v_gene: TRBV6-5
CDR3nt: TGTGCCAGCAGTTCCCCCTGGGGGGTATCTGGAAATTACGAGCAGTTCTTC
CDR3aa: CASSSPWGVSGNYEQFF

abundance: few
j_gene: TRBJ2-3
d_gene: NA
v_gene: TRBV3-1
CDR3nt: TGTGCCAGCAGCCCACGCCCGTCGGGGGGCACAGATACGCAGTATTTT
CDR3aa: CASSPRPSGGTDTQYF

abundance: few
j_gene: TRBJ2-5
d_gene: TRBD1
v_gene: TRBV15
CDR3nt: TGTGCCACCAGCAGAGAGGGACAGGGGGAAGGGACCCAGTACTTC
CDR3aa: CATSREGQGEGTQYF

abundance: NA
j_gene: TRBJ2-3
d_gene: NA
v_gene: TRBV2
CDR3nt: TGTGCCAGCAGACGACAGGTATGGAGCACAGATACGCAGTATTTT
CDR3aa: CASRRQVWSTDTQYF

abundance: NA
j_gene: TRBJ2-7
d_gene: NA
v_gene: TRBV7-6
CDR3nt: TGTGCCAGCAGCTTAAGAAGCAGGGCCGACGAGCAGTACTTC
CDR3aa: CASSLRSRADEQYF

abundance: NA
j_gene: TRBJ1-2
d_gene: NA
v_gene: TRBV20-1
CDR3nt: TGCAGTGCTAGGCGGCAGGGGAATGGCTACACCTTC
CDR3aa: CSARRQGNGYTF

abundance: few
j_gene: TRBJ2-1
d_gene: TRBD2
v_gene: TRBV6-2/TRBV6-3
CDR3nt: TGTGCCACCGGGAGGGGGTTTGAGCAGTTCTTC
CDR3aa: CATGRGFEQFF

abundance: few
j_gene: TRBJ1-6
d_gene: TRBD1
v_gene: TRBV6-1
CDR3nt: TGTGCCAGCAGTGCGTGGGACAGGGACAATTCACCCCTCCACTTT
CDR3aa: CASSAWDRDNSPLHF

abundance: few
j_gene: TRBJ1-1
d_gene: NA
v_gene: TRBV5-5
CDR3nt: TGTGCCAGCAGCTTGGGGCCACTCGGGACTTTCTTT
CDR3aa: CASSLGPLGTFF

abundance: many
j_gene: TRBJ2-7
d_gene: NA
v_gene: TRBV12-3/TRBV12-4
CDR3nt: TGTGCCAGCAGTTTTCATGGGGACATAGAGCAGTACTTC
CDR3aa: CASSFHGDIEQYF

abundance: NA
j_gene: TRBJ2-5
d_gene: NA
v_gene: TRBV29-1
CDR3nt: TGCAGCGTCGCCCCGGGGGATCGGGAGACCCAGTACTTC
CDR3aa: CSVAPGDRETQYF

abundance: few
j_gene: TRBJ2-1
d_gene: NA
v_gene: TRBV4-3
CDR3nt: TGCGCCAGCAGCCAGAGTGTTTTTCAGGGATGGAAGGGATACAATGAGCAGTTCTTC
CDR3aa: CASSQSVFQGWKGYNEQFF

abundance: many
j_gene: TRBJ2-2
d_gene: TRBD2
v_gene: TRBV20-1
CDR3nt: TGCAGTGCCTCTCTAGCGGGGGGGTTCACCGGGGAGCTGTTTTTT
CDR3aa: CSASLAGGFTGELFF

abundance: few
j_gene: TRBJ2-5
d_gene: TRBD2
v_gene: TRBV7-2
CDR3nt: TGTGCAGAAGCCTCGGGAGCGGGGGGTCACGAGACCCAGTACTTC
CDR3aa: CAEASGAGGHETQYF

abundance: NA
j_gene: TRBJ1-5
d_gene: NA
v_gene: TRBV27
CDR3nt: TGTGCCAGCAGTTTGAGGTCAGGGGCGAACAATCAGCCCCAGCATTTT
CDR3aa: CASSLRSGANNQPQHF

abundance: NA
j_gene: TRBJ2-7
d_gene: NA
v_gene: TRBV5-5
CDR3nt: TGTGCCAGCAGGCCTACTAGTTACTACGAGCAGTACTTC
CDR3aa: CASRPTSYYEQYF

abundance: NA
j_gene: TRBJ2-7
d_gene: NA
v_gene: TRBV3-1
CDR3nt: TGTGCCAGCAGCCAAGACTACGGCCCCTACGAGCAGTACTTC
CDR3aa: CASSQDYGPYEQYF

abundance: NA
j_gene: TRBJ2-5
d_gene: TRBD2
v_gene: TRBV7-2
CDR3nt: TGTGCCAGCAGCTTAGGCGTGAATAGCGGGGGGGCGGCCCAGTACTTC
CDR3aa: CASSLGVNSGGAAQYF

abundance: NA
j_gene: TRBJ1-1
d_gene: NA
v_gene: TRBV6-5
CDR3nt: TGTGCCAGCAGCCGCAGGACAGAGGAGGCGAACACTGAAGCTTTCTTT
CDR3aa: CASSRRTEEANTEAFF

abundance: few
j_gene: TRBJ2-5
d_gene: TRBD2
v_gene: TRBV20-1
CDR3nt: TGCAGTGCTCCGACTAGCGGGGGCGTCTGGACCCAGTACTTC
CDR3aa: CSAPTSGGVWTQYF

abundance: few
j_gene: TRBJ2-6
d_gene: NA
v_gene: TRBV18
CDR3nt: TGTGCCAGCTCACCACTAAGGGGCTCTGGGGCCAACGTCCTGACTTTC
CDR3aa: CASSPLRGSGANVLTF

abundance: many
j_gene: TRBJ2-5
d_gene: NA
v_gene: TRBV7-2
CDR3nt: TGTGCCAGCAGACGATTAGGGCGGCAAGAGACCCAGTACTTC
CDR3aa: CASRRLGRQETQYF

abundance: few
j_gene: TRBJ2-1
d_gene: NA
v_gene: TRBV7-9
CDR3nt: TGTGCCAGCAGCTTACGAGGGTCCGATGAGCAGTTCTTC
CDR3aa: CASSLRGSDEQFF

abundance: many
j_gene: TRBJ2-5
d_gene: TRBD2
v_gene: TRBV3-1
CDR3nt: TGTGCCAGCAGCCCGACTGGACTAGCGGGGGGAGAGACCCAGTACTTC
CDR3aa: CASSPTGLAGGETQYF

abundance: few
j_gene: TRBJ1-2
d_gene: TRBD1
v_gene: TRBV15
CDR3nt: TGTGCCACCAGCAGAGCGGGACAGTATACTTATGGCTACACCTTC
CDR3aa: CATSRAGQYTYGYTF

abundance: many
j_gene: TRBJ2-1
d_gene: NA
v_gene: TRBV5-1
CDR3nt: TGCGCCAGCAGCTTGAATCTACGTACGAATGAGCAGTTCTTC
CDR3aa: CASSLNLRTNEQFF

abundance: NA
j_gene: TRBJ2-1
d_gene: NA
v_gene: TRBV7-2
CDR3nt: TGTGCCAGCAGCTTAGACGGAGCGGGTCGCGAGCAGTTCTTC
CDR3aa: CASSLDGAGREQFF

abundance: NA
j_gene: TRBJ2-3
d_gene: NA
v_gene: TRBV30
CDR3nt: TGTGCCTGGAGTGTTAGGGGATCTAGCACAGATACGCAGTATTTT
CDR3aa: CAWSVRGSSTDTQYF

abundance: NA
j_gene: TRBJ2-3
d_gene: TRBD1
v_gene: TRBV7-2
CDR3nt: TGTGCCAGCAGCCATAGGGGGACAGTCACAGATACGCAGTATTTT
CDR3aa: CASSHRGTVTDTQYF

abundance: few
j_gene: TRBJ1-4
d_gene: NA
v_gene: TRBV4-1
CDR3nt: TGCGCCAGCAGCCAAGCCGGGGACGAAAAACTGTTTTTT
CDR3aa: CASSQAGDEKLFF

abundance: NA
j_gene: TRBJ2-3
d_gene: NA
v_gene: TRBV18
CDR3nt: TGTGCCAGCTCACCACAGAGCCCAGATACGCAGTATTTT
CDR3aa: CASSPQSPDTQYF

abundance: NA
j_gene: TRBJ2-7
d_gene: TRBD1
v_gene: TRBV7-8
CDR3nt: TGTGCCAGCAGCAACGGACAGGGGGGTACGCAGCAGTACTTC
CDR3aa: CASSNGQGGTQQYF

abundance: NA
j_gene: TRBJ1-5
d_gene: NA
v_gene: TRBV7-9
CDR3nt: TGTGCCAGCAGCATACAGCGAGGCTTTAGCAATCAGCCCCAGCATTTT
CDR3aa: CASSIQRGFSNQPQHF

abundance: many
j_gene: TRBJ2-3
d_gene: TRBD2
v_gene: TRBV7-3
CDR3nt: TGTGCCAGCAGCTTAGCGGGGGGCACAGATACGCAGTATTTT
CDR3aa: CASSLAGGTDTQYF

abundance: many
j_gene: TRBJ1-2
d_gene: NA
v_gene: TRBV20-1
CDR3nt: TGCAGTGCTAGAGCCACCCTTACGGCTTACGAACGAGGCTACACCTTC
CDR3aa: CSARATLTAYERGYTF

abundance: few
j_gene: TRBJ1-2
d_gene: NA
v_gene: TRBV12-3/TRBV12-4
CDR3nt: TGTGCCAGCAGTCCAAGGTCTAACTATGGCTACACCTTC
CDR3aa: CASSPRSNYGYTF

abundance: NA
j_gene: TRBJ1-1
d_gene: TRBD1
v_gene: TRBV18
CDR3nt: TGTGCCAGCTCTCGCGCGGTAGGGACAGACACTGAAGCTTTCTTT
CDR3aa: CASSRAVGTDTEAFF

abundance: NA
j_gene: TRBJ1-2
d_gene: NA
v_gene: TRBV7-2
CDR3nt: TGTGCCAGCAGCTTAGAGGTGGAAACCTTC
CDR3aa: CASSLEVETF

abundance: few
j_gene: TRBJ2-1
d_gene: TRBD2
v_gene: TRBV9
CDR3nt: TGTGCCAGCAGCGGCTCCGGGACTAGCGGGGACGAGCAGTTCTTC
CDR3aa: CASSGSGTSGDEQFF

abundance: few
j_gene: TRBJ1-5
d_gene: TRBD1
v_gene: TRBV12-3/TRBV12-4
CDR3nt: TGTGCCAGCAGTCTATCACCGGAGGGGGCGGGCAATCAGCCCCAGCATTTT
CDR3aa: CASSLSPEGAGNQPQHF